The 25 T cell receptor beta chains given below trace back to one sample, sequenced in a study of blood T cell repertoires in COVID-19. Sequenced by immunoSEQ multiplex PCR; TCRdb stores in-frame clones only, minus some. The sample consists of 95,000 to 150,000 clones, about 80% of them appearing once. The sample was peripheral blood. The receptor set was obtained from a man between 60 and 70 years old with active or convalescent COVID-19.

This rearrangement joins TRBV5-6 to TRBJ2-2; 7 bases are shared with TRBD2. The length of the CDR3 is 15 residues. The germline V gene encodes CDR1 SGHDT and CDR2 YYEEEE. V was clipped by 2 bases and J by 4 bases; unmatched bases: 5. The CDR3 loop reads CASSFPTSRTGELFF. Here the CDR3 DNA reads TGTGCCAGCAGCTTCCCGACTAGCCGCACCGGGGAGCTGTTTTTT.

The V gene is TRBV7-9, the J gene TRBJ2-7; possibly TRBD1 for D (5 bases). The V end was cut by 1 base, the J end by 6 bases, with 19 bases between. CDR3 size: 16 residues. Germline CDR1 SEHNR, CDR2 FQNEAQ (reference sequence). The DNA for the CDR3 is TGTGCCAGCAGCTTAGGGCCCGGAGCGCCTAGGGGCGAGCAGTACTTC. This translates into CASSLGPGAPRGEQYF.

The CDR3 region has the DNA TGTGCCAGCAGGACTCGTCCGGGGGGGCGCTTGGAGCAGTTCTTC. It is translated as CASRTRPGGRLEQFF. The chain is built from TRBV21-1 and TRBJ2-1; whether TRBD2, the table's D call, matches the DNA was not checked. TRBV21-1 is shown as a pseudogene. The CDR3 has 15 amino acids.

The sample holds a few counts of this clone. The chain joins TRBV6-2 or TRBV6-3 to TRBJ2-1; no firm D call. CDR3 length equals 13 residues. Trimming took 2 bases from V and 15 from J, leaving 17 bases between them. Germline V CDR1 and CDR2: MNHEY, SVGEGT. CDR3 in DNA: TGTGCCAGCAGTTACGCGCGATTTGGTCTTGGGTTCTTC. Amino acid sequence: CASSYARFGLGFF.

This clone has a handful of counts. The chain has TRBV30 and TRBJ2-7; 8 bases are shared with TRBD1. With V trimmed by 3 bases and J by 3 bases, 4 bases remained unmatched. Germline V gene sequence: CDR1 GTSNPN, CDR2 SVGIG (reference sequence). The CDR3 is 13 amino acids. CDR3 sequence (DNA): TGTGCCTGGAGCCCTGGACAGGGCTACGAGCAGTACTTC. Amino acids: CAWSPGQGYEQYF.

This chain connects TRBV4-1 to TRBJ1-2; TRBD1 aligns across 7 bases. The CDR3 consists of 15 residues. V gave up 0 bases and J gave up 2 bases; unmatched junction bases: 3. Germline V gene data show CDR1 as MGHRA and CDR2 as YSYEKL. The CDR3 protein is CASSQEQGRNYGYTF. The CDR3 DNA reads TGCGCCAGCAGCCAAGAACAGGGGAGGAACTATGGCTACACCTTC.

The chain carries TRBV7-2 and TRBJ2-7; weak D call: TRBD2 (6 bases). Germline-derived CDR1 and CDR2 are SGHTA and FQGNSA. The CDR3 consists of 16 residues. Trimming removed 3 bases from V and 2 bases from J, with 17 bases in between. The CDR3 spells CASSFMEASAAYEQYF. CDR3 DNA: TGTGCCAGCAGCTTCATGGAGGCTAGCGCAGCCTACGAGCAGTACTTC.

The V gene is TRBV23-1, the J gene TRBJ2-6; 7 nucleotides match TRBD1. Being an ORF, TRBV23-1 has a function that is uncertain. The CDR3 totals 19 residues. V was pared by 0 bases and J by 2 bases, with 10 bases of the junction left unmatched. The CDR3 nucleotides are TGCGCCAGCAGTCAATCGTGCACAGGGGAATTTCCTGGGGCCAACGTCCTGACTTTC. Encoded protein: CASSQSCTGEFPGANVLTF.

The chain carries TRBV7-9 and TRBJ1-2, with D perhaps TRBD1 (5 bases). Germline V gene sequence: CDR1 SEHNR, CDR2 FQNEAQ (reference sequence). CDR3 length: 13 residues. The V and J ends lost 5 bases and 12 bases respectively, with 19 bases between them. CDR3 amino acids: CASSPPLTQQDTF. As DNA, the CDR3 is TGTGCCAGCAGCCCCCCCCTAACCCAACAGGACACCTTC.

CDR3 region: CASSFGTSGTYEQYF. The CDR3 DNA follows: TGTGCCAGCAGCTTCGGGACTAGCGGAACCTACGAGCAGTACTTC. V is TRBV9 and J is TRBJ2-7; 11 nucleotides align to TRBD2. V lost 4 bases and J lost 2; bases outside the gene matches: 5. The CDR3 covers 15 residues. The V gene's germline CDR1 is SGDLS and CDR2 YYNGEE.

This chain joins TRBV27 and TRBJ2-7; 7 nucleotides match TRBD2. The CDR3 is 16 amino acids. Germline V gene lookup returns CDR1 MNHEY and CDR2 SMNVEV (reference sequence). V dropped 6 bases and J dropped 2; count of bases not matched to a gene: 13. CDR3 sequence reads: CASRALGGGTTYEQYF. CDR3 in DNA: TGTGCCAGCAGGGCTTTGGGGGGAGGGACGACCTACGAGCAGTACTTC.

This clone was detected only a few times. V and J are TRBV5-1 and TRBJ2-2; 9 nucleotides match TRBD1. V lost 0 bases, J lost 8 bases, and 8 bases stayed unmatched. The CDR3 length is 16 residues. Germline V lookup: CDR1 SGHRS, CDR2 YFSETQ. The CDR3 sequence is CASSLVPGTGKGELFF. The CDR3 DNA reads as TGCGCCAGCAGCTTGGTCCCTGGGACAGGGAAAGGGGAGCTGTTTTTT.

The V and J genes are TRBV27 and TRBJ2-5; TRBD2 agrees at 13 bases. The germline V gene has CDR1 MNHEY and CDR2 SMNVEV (reference sequence). The CDR3 has 16 amino acids. V was clipped by 0 bases and J by 4 bases; unmatched bases: 2. The CDR3 region has the DNA TGTGCCAGCAGTTTATCACTAGCGGGAGGGCCAGAGACCCAGTACTTC. It specifies CASSLSLAGGPETQYF.

The genes are TRBV27 and TRBJ2-7; 7 bases agree with TRBD2. Germline loops: CDR1 MNHEY, CDR2 SMNVEV (reference sequence). Unmatched junction bases numbered 9, after V lost 8 bases and J lost 2 bases. The CDR3 totals 14 residues. This CDR3 reads CASQSGGGAYEQYF. CDR3 bases: TGTGCCAGCCAATCGGGGGGTGGTGCCTACGAGCAGTACTTC.

This clone has a single count. J is TRBJ1-2 and V is TRBV14; D call uncertain. CDR1 SGHDN and CDR2 FVKESK come from the germline V gene. CDR3 size: 12 residues. V lost 4 bases to trimming and J lost 7 bases, with 10 bases between them. The CDR3 DNA is TGTGCCAGCAGCCGGGAGGAGGGTGGCTACACCTTC. It encodes CASSREEGGYTF.

The chain combines TRBV19 with TRBJ2-3, with D maybe TRBD1 (6 bases). Germline CDR1 is LNHDA and CDR2 is SQIVND (reference sequence). V was trimmed by 2 bases and J by 6 bases, leaving 12 bases between them. The CDR3 spans 14 residues. For the CDR3, the DNA is TGTGCCAGTAGTATACGTCAGGGGATGGATACGCAGTATTTT. It specifies CASSIRQGMDTQYF.

The chain uses TRBV5-8 and TRBJ2-1; D possibly corresponds to TRBD2 (6 bases). The CDR3 runs to 15 residues. Germline assignment: CDR1 SGHTS and CDR2 YDEGEE. V shed 8 bases and J shed 4 bases, with 19 bases lying between them. The CDR3 region is CASTRVAEEYNEQFF. CDR3 bases: TGTGCCAGTACACGGGTAGCGGAGGAGTACAATGAGCAGTTCTTC.

This clone has only a few counts. The chain couples TRBV30 to TRBJ2-7; TRBD1 is a possible D gene (6 bases). The germline gives CDR1 GTSNPN, CDR2 SVGIG (reference sequence). Trimming took 2 bases from V and 12 from J, leaving 17 bases between them. This CDR3 has 12 residues. DNA for the CDR3: TGTGCCTGGAGTAGCTCCAGGGGCGTGCCGTACTTC. As protein: CAWSSSRGVPYF.

This chain joins TRBV28 and TRBJ2-1; maybe TRBD2 (6 bases). Trimming removed 4 bases at V and 4 bases at J, with 11 bases between. CDR3 length: 14 amino acids. CDR1 MDHEN and CDR2 SYDVKM come from the germline V gene. CDR3 nucleotide sequence: TGTGCCAGCAGTTCCGGGACTCTTTACAATGAGCAGTTCTTC. The encoded protein is CASSSGTLYNEQFF.

The V gene is TRBV5-4, the J gene TRBJ2-7; TRBD1 agrees at 10 bases. V shed 2 bases and J 3 bases; nucleotides not matched to a gene: 2. This CDR3 is built from 14 residues. Germline V gene sequence: CDR1 SGHNT, CDR2 YYREEE (reference sequence). For the CDR3, the DNA is TGTGCCAGCAGCTTCCGGGACAGGGGCTACGAGCAGTACTTC. It encodes CASSFRDRGYEQYF.

The chain recombines TRBV3-1 (or the pseudogene TRBV3-2) with TRBJ2-3, with 7 bases identical to TRBD2. This CDR3 region has 13 residues. CDR1 LGHDT and CDR2 YNNKEL come from the germline V gene (reference sequence). V lost 5 bases, J lost 1 base, and 0 bases stayed unmatched. The CDR3 reads CASSGGGTDTQYF. CDR3 sequence (DNA): TGTGCCAGCAGCGGGGGGGGCACAGATACGCAGTATTTT.

This chain connects TRBV28 to TRBJ2-1; 7 bases fit TRBD2. The V gene's germline CDR1 is MDHEN and CDR2 SYDVKM. V shed 2 bases and J 4 bases; nucleotides not matched to a gene: 8. This CDR3 contains 16 residues. CDR3 sequence: CASSLLSTSMYNEQFF. The CDR3, as DNA: TGTGCCAGCAGTTTACTTTCGACTAGCATGTACAATGAGCAGTTCTTC.

This chain connects TRBV5-5 to TRBJ1-6; maybe TRBD1 (5 bases). Germline CDR1 SGHKS, CDR2 YYEKEE (reference sequence). The CDR3 runs 13 residues. Trimming pared 4 bases from V and 10 bases from J, leaving 12 bases between. This CDR3 reads CASSDWTRSPLHF. CDR3 nucleotides: TGTGCCAGCAGCGACTGGACAAGATCACCCCTCCACTTT.

V usage is TRBV5-5 and J usage is TRBJ1-5; 9 bases are shared with TRBD1. The CDR3 length is 14 residues. Per germline, CDR1 SGHKS and CDR2 YYEKEE (reference sequence). The V segment lost 4 bases and the J segment 7 bases; nucleotides outside the gene matches: 6. This CDR3 is CASSLHTGGQPQHF. In nucleotides, the CDR3 is TGTGCCAGCAGCCTACACACAGGGGGCCAGCCCCAGCATTTT.

V and J are TRBV5-4 and TRBJ2-7; no reliable D call. CDR1 is SGHNT and CDR2 is YYREEE in the germline V gene (reference sequence). Between the trimmed V and J ends, which lost 4 bases and 0 bases, there was a span of 8 bases. This CDR3 spans 13 amino acids. CDR3 loop: CASSPSSSYEQYF. CDR3 DNA: TGTGCCAGCAGCCCTTCCAGCTCCTACGAGCAGTACTTC.